The 30 T cell receptor beta chains presented below share a single source sample, sequenced in a study of blood T cell repertoires in COVID-19. Measured with immunoSEQ multiplex PCR; TCRdb has only the in-frame clones, and not every one. The sample comprises about 370,000 clones, 70% to 90% of which are singletons, and more than 9% rests with the top ten. Sequencing was performed on peripheral blood. These receptors came from a woman in her twenties or thirties with COVID-19, enrolled during active disease.

The chain joins TRBV25-1 to TRBJ2-1, with D perhaps TRBD2 (6 bases). Germline values: CDR1 MGHDK, CDR2 SYGVNS. This CDR3 has 15 amino acids. The V end lost 5 bases, the J end lost 0 bases, and 11 bases lay between the germline ends. CDR3 in amino acids: CASSRDLFSYNEQFF. Here the CDR3 DNA reads TGTGCCAGCAGTAGGGACTTATTCTCCTACAATGAGCAGTTCTTC.

The chain links TRBV4-1 to TRBJ2-7; possible D gene TRBD2, 5 bases. Germline loops: CDR1 MGHRA, CDR2 YSYEKL. The CDR3 contains 16 residues. V was pared by 0 bases and J by 4 bases, with 16 bases between. CDR3 DNA sequence: TGCGCCAGCAGCCAAGACAACCCTGGGAGAGAGTACGAGCAGTACTTC. This translates into CASSQDNPGREYEQYF.

The rearrangement uses TRBV30 and TRBJ2-7; TRBD1 might be the D (6 bases). Per the germline V gene, CDR1 is GTSNPN and CDR2 is SVGIG (reference sequence). The CDR3 is 11 residues long. V was pared by 6 bases and J by 5 bases, with 11 bases between. The CDR3 loop reads CACLRGNEQYF. The CDR3 DNA reads as TGTGCCTGCCTTAGGGGGAACGAGCAGTACTTC.

This clone has only a few counts. The V call is TRBV30, the J call TRBJ1-1; TRBD1 matches at 7 bases. Germline CDR1 and CDR2: GTSNPN and SVGIG (reference sequence). V lost 2 bases and J lost 7; bases outside the gene matches: 7. The CDR3 sequence is 13 residues long. The CDR3 here is CAWSTQGWNEAFF. CDR3 nucleotides: TGTGCCTGGAGTACACAGGGGTGGAATGAAGCTTTCTTT.

This chain joins TRBV27 and TRBJ2-7, with a weak D call TRBD2 (5 bases). Per germline, CDR1 MNHEY and CDR2 SMNVEV (reference sequence). The V and J ends lost 7 bases and 3 bases respectively, with 13 bases between them. There are 13 residues in the CDR3. The CDR3: CASKLGHGYEQYF. The CDR3 region has the DNA TGTGCCAGCAAACTAGGCCATGGCTACGAGCAGTACTTC.

The chain combines TRBV19 with TRBJ2-2; D uncertain. Germline CDR1 reads LNHDA; CDR2 reads SQIVND (reference sequence). V was pared by 2 bases and J by 5 bases, with 9 bases between. CDR3 length equals 14 residues. Here the CDR3 reads CASSIQVGTGELFF. The CDR3 DNA reads TGTGCCAGTAGTATACAGGTCGGAACCGGGGAGCTGTTTTTT.

The chain couples TRBV19 to TRBJ2-6, with D uncertain. The germline V gene encodes CDR1 LNHDA and CDR2 SQIVND (reference sequence). The CDR3 has 11 residues. DNA of the CDR3: TGTTGTACTCTGGGGGCCAACGTCCTGACTTTC. This sequence encodes CCTLGANVLTF.

V is TRBV11-2 and J is TRBJ2-3, with 9 bases identical to TRBD1. The germline gives CDR1 SGHAT, CDR2 FQNNGV. Losses at the gene ends were 6 bases for V and 0 bases for J; bases not matched to a gene: 10. This CDR3 has 17 residues. CDR3 in amino acids: CASRQSGTGFSTDTQYF. Written as DNA, the CDR3 is TGTGCCAGCAGGCAGTCCGGGACAGGGTTTAGCACAGATACGCAGTATTTT.

Remarks on this clone: Within the sample, other DNA sequences also encode this same CDR3. Here the CDR3 DNA reads TGTGCCAGCAGTTCTACAGGGTATGGCTACACCTTC. It translates to CASSSTGYGYTF. V is TRBV28 and J is TRBJ1-2, with D possibly matching TRBD1 (6 bases). Trimming removed 4 bases from V and 5 bases from J, with 8 bases in between. The CDR3 loop spans 12 amino acids. CDR1 is MDHEN, CDR2 SYDVKM, per germline.

V and J are TRBV19 and TRBJ1-2; a possible D gene is TRBD1 (6 bases). The CDR3 length is 13 residues. CDR1 LNHDA and CDR2 SQIVND come from the germline V gene (reference sequence). V was trimmed by 7 bases and J by 6 bases, leaving 15 bases between them. The CDR3 here is CASTITGWDGYTF. The CDR3 DNA reads TGTGCCAGTACCATCACAGGGTGGGATGGCTACACCTTC.

This clone was counted once. The chain combines TRBV24-1 with TRBJ2-3, with unresolved D. This CDR3 has 15 residues. The germline CDR1 and CDR2 sequences are KGHDR and SFDVKD. Trimming shortened V by 1 base and J by 2 bases, and 9 bases separated the two germline ends. The CDR3, as DNA: TGTGCCACCAGTGATTTCCAGCGCCCCACAGATACGCAGTATTTT. This encodes CATSDFQRPTDTQYF.

V gene TRBV2 combines with J gene TRBJ1-2; TRBD1 matches 7 bases. CDR3 size: 13 residues. The germline V gene has CDR1 SNHLY and CDR2 FYNNEI. J was trimmed by 6 bases and V by 5 bases; bases with no gene match: 6. The CDR3 spells CASSTRGADGYTF. The CDR3 nucleotides read TGTGCCAGCAGTACCAGGGGGGCGGATGGCTACACCTTC.

The gene calls are TRBV24-1 and TRBJ2-7; D possibly corresponds to TRBD2 (7 bases). The CDR3 runs to 13 residues. CDR1 is KGHDR and CDR2 is SFDVKD in the germline V gene. Deletions cut 10 bases from V and 5 bases from J, with 17 bases between. The CDR3 protein is CATRSTGGHEQYF. The CDR3 nucleotides are TGTGCCACTCGATCGACGGGGGGCCACGAGCAGTACTTC.

The V gene is TRBV6-5, the J gene TRBJ1-6, with D possibly matching TRBD1 (5 bases). The V end was cut by 1 base, the J end by 13 bases, with 17 bases between. CDR1 is MNHEY and CDR2 is SVGAGI in the germline V gene. CDR3 size: 15 residues. The CDR3 nucleotides read TGTGCCAGCAGTTACTTGGATGGGACGGGGACTCCCCTCCACTTT. It translates to CASSYLDGTGTPLHF.

The gene calls are TRBV5-4 and TRBJ2-7, with a possible D match to TRBD2 (6 bases). CDR3 length: 16 residues. V lost 3 bases to trimming and J lost 6 bases, with 22 bases between them. Germline CDR1 reads SGHNT; CDR2 reads YYREEE (reference sequence). CDR3 in DNA: TGTGCCAGCAGCTCGGCGGTTCGGGATGGGACTTCCGAGCAGTACTTC. It specifies CASSSAVRDGTSEQYF.

The chain couples TRBV6-5 to TRBJ2-5, with a weak D call TRBD2 (5 bases). Per the germline V gene, CDR1 is MNHEY and CDR2 is SVGAGI. V was clipped by 2 bases and J by 3 bases, with 13 bases between them. This CDR3 has 15 amino acids. The CDR3 loop is CASSYRADGKETQYF. DNA for the CDR3: TGTGCCAGCAGTTACCGGGCCGACGGGAAAGAGACCCAGTACTTC.

This rearrangement joins TRBV28 to TRBJ1-1, with D perhaps TRBD1 (5 bases). Deletions cut 5 bases from V and 0 bases from J, with 10 bases between. Germline V gene lookup returns CDR1 MDHEN and CDR2 SYDVKM. The length of the CDR3 is 14 residues. As DNA, the CDR3 is TGTGCCAGCAGTCCCCCAGGGTTGAACACTGAAGCTTTCTTT. This translates into CASSPPGLNTEAFF. The variable domain in full, completed from reference TRBV28 and TRBJ1-1, reads DVKVTQSSRYLVKRTGEKVFLECVQDMDHENMFWYRQDPGLGLRLIYFSYDVKMKEKGDIPEGYSVSREKKERFSLILESASTNQTSMYLCASSPPGLNTEAFFGQGTRLTVV.

The chain combines TRBV7-9 with TRBJ1-4; weak D call: TRBD1 (6 bases). The germline gives CDR1 SEHNR, CDR2 FQNEAQ (reference sequence). Trimming shortened V by 8 bases and J by 3 bases, and 10 bases separated the two germline ends. There are 13 residues in the CDR3. In DNA, the CDR3 is TGTGCCAGCCTCAGGGGATCTAATGAAAAACTGTTTTTT. It yields the protein CASLRGSNEKLFF.

V and J are TRBV6-5 and TRBJ2-7; 7 bases are a match to TRBD1. With V trimmed by 8 bases and J by 4 bases, 11 bases remained unmatched. Germline V gene lookup returns CDR1 MNHEY and CDR2 SVGAGI. The CDR3 sequence is 14 residues long. CDR3 nucleotides: TGTGCCAGCGCCCGAGCAGGGGGTATTTACGAGCAGTACTTC. Translated: CASARAGGIYEQYF.

This chain connects TRBV4-2 to TRBJ1-1; 7 bases agree with TRBD1. The V segment lost 1 base and the J segment 6 bases; nucleotides outside the gene matches: 8. CDR1 is LGHNA and CDR2 is YNFKEQ in the germline V gene. CDR3 length equals 15 residues. CDR3 protein: CASSQGPRQGSEAFF. Written as DNA, the CDR3 is TGTGCCAGCAGCCAAGGTCCGCGACAGGGTTCTGAAGCTTTCTTT.

The chain uses TRBV5-5 and TRBJ2-4, with TRBD1 matching over 8 bases. The J segment lost 7 bases and the V segment lost 3 bases, leaving 6 bases of the junction unmatched. Looked up from germline, CDR1 is SGHKS and CDR2 is YYEKEE (reference sequence). The CDR3 sequence is 14 residues long. The CDR3 protein is CASSSAGGANIQYF. As DNA, the CDR3 is TGTGCCAGCAGCTCAGCAGGGGGCGCGAACATTCAGTACTTC.

This clone was found a few times. The V gene is TRBV27, the J gene TRBJ1-1; possibly TRBD1 for D (5 bases). The V end lost 2 bases, the J end lost 2 bases, and 12 bases lay between the germline ends. There are 15 residues in the CDR3. The germline gives CDR1 MNHEY, CDR2 SMNVEV (reference sequence). The CDR3 DNA reads as TGTGCCAGCAGTTTAATTGGAGGGGCCAACACTGAAGCTTTCTTT. Protein: CASSLIGGANTEAFF.

This clone was seen a single time. J is TRBJ2-1 and V is TRBV19; D may be TRBD1 (6 bases). V was cut by 4 bases and J by 2 bases, with 12 bases left in between. Germline V lookup: CDR1 LNHDA, CDR2 SQIVND (reference sequence). The CDR3 length is 15 residues. DNA for the CDR3: TGTGCCAGTAGTAGCGGACAGAACCCCTACAATGAGCAGTTCTTC. Protein sequence: CASSSGQNPYNEQFF.

The V call is TRBV9, the J call TRBJ2-3; 7 bases agree with TRBD2. V lost 2 bases, J lost 4 bases, and 10 bases stayed unmatched. Germline V gene lookup returns CDR1 SGDLS and CDR2 YYNGEE. This CDR3 is built from 16 residues. The DNA for the CDR3 is TGTGCCAGCAGCGTCTTTCCGGCGGGAGTAGCAGATACGCAGTATTTT. This encodes CASSVFPAGVADTQYF.

The genes are TRBV11-2 and TRBJ2-4; 7 bases agree with TRBD2. V was pared by 1 base and J by 9 bases, with 6 bases of the junction left unmatched. Germline CDR1 and CDR2: SGHAT and FQNNGV. The CDR3 is made up of 14 amino acids. DNA of the CDR3: TGTGCCAGCAGCTTAGGGGGGGGTTTCAGCATTCAGTACTTC. Amino acids: CASSLGGGFSIQYF.

Details on this clone: The same CDR3 also results from other DNA sequences found in this sample. The chain recombines TRBV9 with TRBJ2-7, with D maybe TRBD2 (6 bases). The germline CDR1 and CDR2 sequences are SGDLS and YYNGEE. This CDR3 contains 14 residues. Trimming stripped 2 bases from V and 0 bases from J, with 9 bases between. CDR3 bases: TGTGCCAGCAGCGTGGGCGGGGTCTCCTACGAGCAGTACTTC. Protein product: CASSVGGVSYEQYF.

The CDR3 is CSASRTALEAFF. The CDR3 region has the DNA TGCAGTGCTAGTAGGACAGCCCTAGAAGCTTTCTTT. V and J are TRBV20-1 and TRBJ1-1; tentatively, D is TRBD1 (6 bases). Germline assignment: CDR1 DFQATT and CDR2 SNEGSKA (reference sequence). The length of the CDR3 is 12 residues. V was shortened by 3 bases and J by 8 bases, with 13 bases between the two germline ends.

The chain employs TRBV2 and TRBJ2-1, with TRBD1 matching 8 bases. The V gene end was trimmed by 7 bases and the J gene end by 3 bases; junction bases not matched to a gene: 8. The CDR3 has 15 residues. Germline CDR1 reads SNHLY; CDR2 reads FYNNEI. The CDR3 DNA reads TGTGCCAGCATCCCAGGACAGGGCGACTACAATGAGCAGTTCTTC. Amino acid sequence: CASIPGQGDYNEQFF.

This chain connects TRBV6-6 to TRBJ2-7; D gene uncertain. Trimming shortened V by 7 bases and J by 0 bases, and 10 bases separated the two germline ends. CDR1 is MNHNY, CDR2 SVGAGI, per germline (reference sequence). The CDR3 is made up of 13 amino acids. CDR3 coding DNA: TGTGCCAGCATTGGCGGAACCTCCTACGAGCAGTACTTC. The encoded protein is CASIGGTSYEQYF.

This sequence joins TRBV2 and TRBJ2-5; 9 bases are a match to TRBD1. The CDR3 covers 13 residues. The V segment lost 7 bases and the J segment 5 bases; nucleotides outside the gene matches: 5. CDR1 and CDR2 from the germline V gene are SNHLY and FYNNEI. CDR3 amino acids: CASTGQGMETQYF. The CDR3 DNA sequence: TGTGCCAGCACGGGACAGGGTATGGAGACCCAGTACTTC.